The rows below give T cell receptor beta chains drawn from one sample of a study of beta chain features in type 1 diabetes. Repertoires were generated with immunoSEQ multiplex PCR, while TCRdb's copy carries only in-frame clones and drops some. Of a few hundred thousand clones in the sample, roughly a tenth were seen once. Sequencing was done on a sample of central memory CD4+ T cells from blood. All receptors come from a man aged 25 to 45 with type 1 diabetes. The conserved cysteine and the conserved F or W are not part of the CDR3 here. Fields, in order: D gene, clone size, CDR3 length, V gene, CDR3 protein. D genes are given only for firm matches. Clone size is stated in some rows and not others, as once, few, many or a class when expanded.

>NA|few|11|TRBV27
ASSSGGHYGYT
>NA|few|13|TRBV6-6
ASSYDQMMNTEAF
>TRBD2|NA|16|TRBV11-2
ASGALGGSGIFTDTQY
>TRBD2|NA|12|TRBV7-2
ASSRSGSSYEQY
>NA|few|16|TRBV11-2
ASSLRGDYDRVWETQY
>NA|few|12|TRBV5-1
ASSFDAAGQPQH
>TRBD1|few|14|TRBV6-5
ASSYSGQGGADTQY
>TRBD1|NA|14|TRBV28
ASSLWDRAERYEQY
>NA|many|11|TRBV6-1
ASSGTIDQPQH
>TRBD2|NA|15|TRBV18
ASLDREREGSYNEQF
>NA|NA|11|TRBV6-5
ASSQGLSDTQY
>NA|few|14|TRBV7-9
ASSPYQVSYSYEQY
>NA|few|11|TRBV7-2
ASSFPGLDEQF
>TRBD1|NA|15|TRBV15
ATSSRGGQGANTEAF
>NA|many|13|TRBV5-1
ASSLGSYSGNTIY
>NA|NA|11|TRBV5-1
ASSATGSYEQY
>NA|few|10|TRBV28
ASSAQGYEQY
>NA|NA|9|TRBV15
ATGYGQPQH